These 28 T cell receptor beta chains originate from one sample sequenced in a study of control samples from healthy donors and cancer patients. Sequencing used immunoSEQ multiplex PCR; TCRdb keeps in-frame clones, though not all of them. The data show more than 75,000 clones, roughly 89% seen once. The sequencing input was PBMCs. These receptors came from a woman in her sixties with head and neck cancer.

This clone has more than one count but fewer than ten. The chain uses TRBV7-2 and TRBJ2-1, with D perhaps matching TRBD2 (6 bases). The length of the CDR3 is 16 residues. Trimming took off 6 bases at V and 0 bases at J, with 15 bases between the two ends. Germline CDR1 SGHTA, CDR2 FQGNSA. The CDR3 DNA reads TGTGCCAGCAGACTACGAGCGGAGGGCTCCTACAATGAGCAGTTCTTC. Translation gives CASRLRAEGSYNEQFF.

This sequence joins TRBV19 and TRBJ2-7; D assignment may be TRBD1 or TRBD2 (5 bases each). Germline CDR1 reads LNHDA; CDR2 reads SQIVND (reference sequence). Between the trimmed V and J ends, which lost 5 bases and 3 bases, there was a span of 8 bases. This CDR3 contains 12 residues. CDR3 amino acids: CASSRDGYEQYF. The CDR3 nucleotides read TGTGCCAGTAGTCGGGACGGCTACGAGCAGTACTTC.

The table lists this clone with a count of one. The chain combines TRBV7-3 with TRBJ2-6, with 7 bases aligning to TRBD2. The ends lost 2 bases at V and 0 bases at J; junction bases unmatched: 4. The CDR3 has 17 residues. From germline, CDR1 is SGHTA and CDR2 FQGTGA. The CDR3 loop is CASSLGGGSSGANVLTF. The CDR3 coding sequence is TGTGCCAGCAGCTTAGGGGGAGGGAGCTCTGGGGCCAACGTCCTGACTTTC.

V gene TRBV5-8 combines with J gene TRBJ1-2; D gene uncertain. The germline V gene encodes CDR1 SGHTS and CDR2 YDEGEE. The CDR3 contains 10 residues. The V and J ends lost 5 bases and 13 bases respectively, with 12 bases between them. The chain's CDR3 is CASSTERFTF. The CDR3 DNA sequence: TGTGCCAGCAGTACGGAGAGGTTCACCTTC.

The V and J genes are TRBV29-1 and TRBJ2-1; TRBD1 is a possible D gene (5 bases). The V gene lost 0 bases and the J gene lost 6 bases, with 12 bases spanning the gap. CDR3 length: 14 residues. CDR1 is SQVTM and CDR2 is ANQGSEA in the germline V gene. This CDR3 is CSVEDRQGSNEQFF. DNA of the CDR3: TGCAGCGTTGAAGATAGGCAGGGTAGCAATGAGCAGTTCTTC.

The V gene is TRBV19, the J gene TRBJ2-2; D is undetermined. The CDR3 is 15 residues long. CDR1 and CDR2 (germline): LNHDA, SQIVND (reference sequence). Trimming took 3 bases from V and 0 from J, leaving 8 bases between them. Here the CDR3 reads CASSIDQSNTGELFF. The CDR3 DNA follows: TGTGCCAGTAGTATTGACCAGTCGAACACCGGGGAGCTGTTTTTT. Drawing the rest from reference TRBV19 and TRBJ2-2, the complete variable domain is DGGITQSPKYLFRKEGQNVTLSCEQNLNHDAMYWYRQDPGQGLRLIYYSQIVNDFQKGDIAEGYSVSREKKESFPLTVTSAQKNPTAFYLCASSIDQSNTGELFFGEGSRLTVL.

This clone is a singleton in its sample. The J gene is TRBJ1-1, the V gene TRBV5-1, with D maybe TRBD1 (6 bases). In germline, CDR1 is SGHRS, CDR2 YFSETQ. This CDR3 contains 16 residues. V was shortened by 0 bases and J by 0 bases, with 12 bases between the two germline ends. CDR3 sequence: CASSLVSGTMNTEAFF. In nucleotides, the CDR3 is TGCGCCAGCAGCTTGGTCTCCGGGACAATGAACACTGAAGCTTTCTTT.

V usage is TRBV11-3 and J usage is TRBJ2-1; D unclear. The CDR3 runs to 11 residues. Deletions cut 2 bases from V and 8 bases from J, with 4 bases between. Germline assignment: CDR1 SGHNT and CDR2 YENEEA. The DNA of the CDR3 is TGTGCCAGCAGCTTAAAACATGAGCAGTTCTTC. Amino acids: CASSLKHEQFF.

The chain combines TRBV29-1 with TRBJ2-3; 9 bases line up with TRBD2. Germline CDR1 is SQVTM and CDR2 is ANQGSEA. With 6 bases clipped from V and 5 bases from J, the junction kept 18 bases outside the gene matches. This CDR3 has 17 amino acids. CDR3 sequence: CSVVTSTSGKGGDTQYF. The CDR3 nucleotides are TGCAGCGTCGTCACCTCGACTAGCGGAAAAGGGGGAGATACGCAGTATTTT.

This chain joins TRBV6-6 and TRBJ1-3; no clear D. With 6 bases removed from V and 3 bases from J, the gap between germline ends came to 12 bases. The V gene's germline CDR1 is MNHNY and CDR2 SVGAGI (reference sequence). There are 14 residues in the CDR3. CDR3 sequence reads: CASSRIVDGNTIYF. In nucleotides, the CDR3 is TGTGCCAGCAGCCGGATTGTTGATGGAAACACCATATATTTT.

V and J are TRBV4-2 and TRBJ2-3; perhaps TRBD1 as D (5 bases). V lost 2 bases and J lost 2, with 23 bases in between. Per germline, CDR1 LGHNA and CDR2 YNFKEQ. The CDR3 spans 19 residues. The CDR3 spells CASSQRALAGNRHTDTQYF. In DNA form, the CDR3 reads TGTGCCAGCAGCCAACGGGCCCTGGCTGGGAACAGGCACACAGATACGCAGTATTTT.

The chain joins TRBV18 to TRBJ1-2; TRBD1 matches 9 bases. Germline V gene sequence: CDR1 KGHSH, CDR2 LQKENI. V was pared by 0 bases and J by 6 bases, with 5 bases of the junction left unmatched. CDR3 length: 15 residues. CDR3 coding DNA: TGTGCCAGCTCACCACCGGACAGGGGCCGACATGGCTACACCTTC. Translation: CASSPPDRGRHGYTF.

The chain links TRBV7-2 to TRBJ2-7; 9 positions agree with TRBD1. V was pared by 5 bases and J by 0 bases, with 5 bases of the junction left unmatched. In germline, CDR1 is SGHTA, CDR2 FQGNSA. The CDR3 has 15 amino acids. In nucleotides, the CDR3 is TGTGCCAGCAGCGACCGGGACAGGGTCTCCTACGAGCAGTACTTC. Amino acid sequence: CASSDRDRVSYEQYF.

The chain uses TRBV28 and TRBJ2-3; the D gene is possibly TRBD1 (6 bases). Deletions cut 2 bases from V and 2 bases from J, with 14 bases between. The CDR3 runs to 16 residues. CDR1 and CDR2 from the germline V gene are MDHEN and SYDVKM. CDR3: CASSLGRVGATDTQYF. The CDR3 nucleotides read TGTGCCAGCAGTTTAGGTCGGGTGGGGGCCACAGATACGCAGTATTTT.

The V call is TRBV5-4, the J call TRBJ2-1; TRBD1 agrees at 7 bases. J gave up 8 bases and V 5 bases, and 13 bases lay outside the gene matches. Germline lookup yields CDR1 SGHNT and CDR2 YYREEE (reference sequence). The length of the CDR3 is 15 residues. CDR3 coding DNA: TGTGCCAGCAGTTTATATCGGACAGGTTTGGATGAGCAGTTCTTC. It specifies CASSLYRTGLDEQFF.

The chain couples TRBV6-6 to TRBJ1-1; TRBD1 agrees at 10 bases. The CDR3 has 15 residues. J was trimmed by 4 bases and V by 5 bases; bases with no gene match: 7. Germline V gives CDR1 MNHNY, CDR2 SVGAGI (reference sequence). The CDR3 DNA is TGTGCCAGCAGTCCCCGACAGGGGGCGGGCACTGAAGCTTTCTTT. Amino acids: CASSPRQGAGTEAFF.

The chain couples TRBV28 to TRBJ2-1, with 10 bases lining up with TRBD2. V shed 4 bases, J shed 1 base, and the junction held 7 bases outside the gene matches. This CDR3 contains 17 residues. In germline, CDR1 is MDHEN, CDR2 SYDVKM. The CDR3 coding sequence is TGTGCCAGCAGTTCAATGATAGCGGGAGGTTCCTACAATGAGCAGTTCTTC. This codes for CASSSMIAGGSYNEQFF.

The V and J genes are TRBV18 and TRBJ2-7; TRBD1 agrees at 7 bases. With V trimmed by 5 bases and J by 6 bases, 10 bases remained unmatched. Germline CDR1 reads KGHSH; CDR2 reads LQKENI. The CDR3 sequence is 14 residues long. The CDR3 DNA follows: TGTGCCAGCTCATCAGCCGGGACAGTAGGCGAGCAGTACTTC. Translating it yields CASSSAGTVGEQYF. Full variable domain (rest looked up from reference TRBV18 and TRBJ2-7): NAGVMQNPRHLVRRRGQEARLRCSPMKGHSHVYWYRQLPEEGLKFMVYLQKENIIDESGMPKERFSAEFPKEGPSILRIQQVVRGDSAAYFCASSSAGTVGEQYFGPGTRLTVT.

This chain uses TRBV6-5 with TRBJ2-7; possibly TRBD1 or TRBD2 for D (5 bases each). Germline loops: CDR1 MNHEY, CDR2 SVGAGI. V lost 6 bases, J lost 7 bases, and 16 bases lay in between. The CDR3 contains 13 residues. This CDR3 is CASRGSVGVEQYF. The DNA for the CDR3 is TGTGCCAGCAGAGGGTCGGTGGGGGTTGAGCAGTACTTC.

V is TRBV30 and J is TRBJ1-1; TRBD1 aligns across 10 bases. Germline V gene sequence: CDR1 GTSNPN, CDR2 SVGIG (reference sequence). This CDR3 spans 14 amino acids. Trimming at V came to 3 bases and at J to 5 bases, leaving 6 bases not matched to a gene. Here the CDR3 DNA reads TGTGCCTGGAGCGGCGGGACAGGGGTTACTGAAGCTTTCTTT. Amino acids: CAWSGGTGVTEAFF. Filled out from reference TRBV30 and TRBJ1-1, the complete variable domain reads SQTIHQWPATLVQPVGSPLSLECTVEGTSNPNLYWYRQAAGRGLQLLFYSVGIGQISSEVPQNLSASRPQDRQFILSSKKLLLSDSGFYLCAWSGGTGVTEAFFGQGTRLTVV.

The chain uses TRBV7-9 and TRBJ2-3; no clear D gene. Germline-derived CDR1 and CDR2 are SEHNR and FQNEAQ (reference sequence). There are 18 residues in the CDR3. Trimming left V 1 base short and J 4 bases short, with 21 bases between. Here the CDR3 DNA reads TGTGCCAGCAGCTTAGTTTTTGCTACAACTTCGGGCGCAGATACGCAGTATTTT. It yields the protein CASSLVFATTSGADTQYF. The variable domain in full, with the rest retrieved from reference TRBV7-9 and TRBJ2-3, is DTGVSQNPRHKITKRGQNVTFRCDPISEHNRLYWYRQTLGQGPEFLTYFQNEAQLEKSRLLSDRFSAERPKGSFSTLEIQRTEQGDSAMYLCASSLVFATTSGADTQYFGPGTRLTVL.

The chain uses TRBV4-3 and TRBJ1-1, with no clear D. CDR1 is LGHNA and CDR2 is YSLEER in the germline V gene. The CDR3 runs 14 residues. V shed 1 base and J shed 1 base, with 7 bases lying between them. CDR3 sequence (DNA): TGCGCCAGCAGCCAAGGACTTTCGAACACTGAAGCTTTCTTT. It translates to CASSQGLSNTEAFF.

J is TRBJ1-1 and V is TRBV5-4; TRBD1 agrees at 7 bases. The V gene's germline CDR1 is SGHNT and CDR2 YYREEE (reference sequence). J lost 1 base, V lost 4 bases, and 4 bases had no gene match. There are 14 residues in the CDR3. CDR3 in amino acids: CASSTGQENTEAFF. The CDR3 coding sequence is TGTGCCAGCAGCACTGGACAGGAGAACACTGAAGCTTTCTTT. The variable domain in full, with the rest retrieved from reference TRBV5-4 and TRBJ1-1, is ETGVTQSPTHLIKTRGQQVTLRCSSQSGHNTVSWYQQALGQGPQFIFQYYREEENGRGNFPPRFSGLQFPNYSSELNVNALELDDSALYLCASSTGQENTEAFFGQGTRLTVV.

The V gene is TRBV3-1 (or the pseudogene TRBV3-2), the J gene TRBJ2-1; maybe TRBD2 (7 bases). Germline lookup yields CDR1 LGHDT and CDR2 YNNKEL (reference sequence). The CDR3 spans 16 residues. V lost 3 bases, J lost 4 bases, and 16 bases lay in between. The CDR3 is CASSHASGGQYNEQFF. The DNA for the CDR3 is TGTGCCAGCAGCCACGCCTCCGGGGGGCAATACAATGAGCAGTTCTTC.

The gene calls are TRBV30 and TRBJ1-2, with a tentative D call TRBD1 (6 bases). The germline gives CDR1 GTSNPN, CDR2 SVGIG (reference sequence). The CDR3 has 15 amino acids. V was pared by 4 bases and J by 6 bases, with 21 bases between. CDR3 loop: CAWTQTGAGNDGYTF. In nucleotides, the CDR3 is TGTGCCTGGACCCAAACGGGGGCGGGTAATGATGGCTACACCTTC.

The chain couples TRBV6-1 to TRBJ1-3; TRBD1 agrees at 8 bases. Germline V lookup: CDR1 MNHNS, CDR2 SASEGT. V gave up 2 bases and J gave up 0 bases; unmatched junction bases: 6. The length of the CDR3 is 17 residues. The CDR3 protein is CASSERDRTASGNTIYF. As DNA, the CDR3 is TGTGCCAGCAGTGAACGGGACAGGACTGCCTCTGGAAACACCATATATTTT.

This sequence joins TRBV12-3 or TRBV12-4 and TRBJ1-6; no definite D call. Trimming removed 3 bases from V and 7 bases from J, with 4 bases in between. This CDR3 region has 12 residues. CDR3 amino acids: CASSFRNSPLHF. CDR3 sequence (DNA): TGTGCCAGCAGTTTCCGCAATTCACCCCTCCACTTT.

This chain joins TRBV5-1 and TRBJ2-6; D is perhaps TRBD1 or TRBD2 (5 bases each). Germline values: CDR1 SGHRS, CDR2 YFSETQ. Trimming pared 0 bases from V and 1 base from J, leaving 11 bases between. The CDR3 has 17 amino acids. This CDR3 is CASSLGGVLSGANVLTF. The CDR3 coding sequence is TGCGCCAGCAGCTTGGGAGGGGTTTTGTCTGGGGCCAACGTCCTGACTTTC.